This is a list of T cell receptor beta chains from one sample in a study of blood T cell repertoires in COVID-19. Clones were read by immunoSEQ multiplex PCR, and TCRdb kept only the in-frame ones, dropping some. The sample lists a few hundred thousand clones, nearly 90% occurring once. The sequenced sample consisted of PBMCs or T cells enriched from blood (not recorded which). These receptors originate from a woman aged 18-29 years with acute COVID-19. Each CDR3 is given with its conserved first and last residue. D genes are given only for firm matches. Clone size is stated in some rows and not others, as once, few, many or a class when expanded.

j_call clone_size d_call v_call cdr3_nt cdr3_aa
TRBJ1-5 - - TRBV6-1 TGTGCCAGCAGTGAAGGGTGGAGGGGCGATAATCAGCCCCAGCATTTT CASSEGWRGDNQPQHF
TRBJ1-2 - - TRBV7-9 TGTGCCAGCAGCCAGGACAAGAATCATGGCTACACCTTC CASSQDKNHGYTF
TRBJ2-7 - TRBD2 TRBV30 TGTGCCTGGAGTGCGAGCTGGACTAGCGGGAGCTCCTACGAGCAGTACTTC CAWSASWTSGSSYEQYF
TRBJ2-1 - TRBD2 TRBV29-1 TGCAGCGTTACTAGCGGGAGCTCCTACAATGAGCAGTTCTTC CSVTSGSSYNEQFF
TRBJ2-3 - TRBD2 TRBV27 TGTGCCAGCAGTTGGACTAGCGGGGGGGGCGAGGATACGCAGTATTTT CASSWTSGGGEDTQYF
TRBJ1-1 - TRBD1 TRBV11-3 TGTGCCAGCAGCTCCACCGGACAGGGGAACACTGAAGCTTTCTTT CASSSTGQGNTEAFF
TRBJ1-1 - TRBD1 TRBV13 TGTGCCAGCAGCTCCACCGGGACAGGGGGCGGTGGCACTGAAGCTTTCTTT CASSSTGTGGGGTEAFF
TRBJ2-1 - TRBD1 TRBV27 TGTGCCAGCAGTTTAGGAACCGGGACAGGGAATGAGCAGTTCTTC CASSLGTGTGNEQFF
TRBJ2-3 - TRBD1 TRBV13 TGTGCCAGCAGCGAAGCCGGGACAGGTTACACAGATACGCAGTATTTT CASSEAGTGYTDTQYF
TRBJ2-5 - - TRBV30 TGTGCCTGGAGTCCATGGACAGCAAACTACCAAGAGACCCAGTACTTC CAWSPWTANYQETQYF
TRBJ2-1 once - TRBV28 TGTGCCAGCAGACCTCGGAATAGCGGAGTAAGGAACAATGAGCAGTTCTTC CASRPRNSGVRNNEQFF
TRBJ2-7 - - TRBV3-1/TRBV3-2 TGTGCCAGCAGCCAAGTCTCCGGAGCGGGCCTCTACGAGCAGTACTTC CASSQVSGAGLYEQYF
TRBJ2-7 - TRBD2 TRBV29-1 TGCAGCGTCGAGCGGGAGGTGAGGTACGAGCAGTACTTC CSVEREVRYEQYF
TRBJ2-7 - TRBD2 TRBV2 TGTGCCAGCAGTGAAAGACTAGCGGGAGTCTTACGGCAGTACTTC CASSERLAGVLRQYF
TRBJ2-1 - TRBD1 TRBV13 TGTGCCAGCAGCGCGGGACAGGGGAGCTACAATGAGCAGTTCTTC CASSAGQGSYNEQFF
TRBJ2-1 - TRBD2 TRBV28 TGTGCCAGCAGTTCCTCCGCAGCGGGAGAACAGAATGAGCAGTTCTTC CASSSSAAGEQNEQFF
TRBJ2-1 once TRBD2 TRBV11-2 TGTGCCAGCAGCCAAAGCGGGAGGTCCTACAATGAGCAGTTCTTC CASSQSGRSYNEQFF
TRBJ1-1 many TRBD1 TRBV29-1 TGCAGCGTCCAAAGGGGGCTCGACACTGAAGCTTTCTTT CSVQRGLDTEAFF
TRBJ2-7 - - TRBV27 TGTGCCAGCAGACCGATTAGCGGTTCCTACGAGCAGTACTTC CASRPISGSYEQYF
TRBJ1-5 - - TRBV28 TGTGCCAGCAGTTATATCGCCGCGGACAATCAGCCCCAGCATTTT CASSYIAADNQPQHF